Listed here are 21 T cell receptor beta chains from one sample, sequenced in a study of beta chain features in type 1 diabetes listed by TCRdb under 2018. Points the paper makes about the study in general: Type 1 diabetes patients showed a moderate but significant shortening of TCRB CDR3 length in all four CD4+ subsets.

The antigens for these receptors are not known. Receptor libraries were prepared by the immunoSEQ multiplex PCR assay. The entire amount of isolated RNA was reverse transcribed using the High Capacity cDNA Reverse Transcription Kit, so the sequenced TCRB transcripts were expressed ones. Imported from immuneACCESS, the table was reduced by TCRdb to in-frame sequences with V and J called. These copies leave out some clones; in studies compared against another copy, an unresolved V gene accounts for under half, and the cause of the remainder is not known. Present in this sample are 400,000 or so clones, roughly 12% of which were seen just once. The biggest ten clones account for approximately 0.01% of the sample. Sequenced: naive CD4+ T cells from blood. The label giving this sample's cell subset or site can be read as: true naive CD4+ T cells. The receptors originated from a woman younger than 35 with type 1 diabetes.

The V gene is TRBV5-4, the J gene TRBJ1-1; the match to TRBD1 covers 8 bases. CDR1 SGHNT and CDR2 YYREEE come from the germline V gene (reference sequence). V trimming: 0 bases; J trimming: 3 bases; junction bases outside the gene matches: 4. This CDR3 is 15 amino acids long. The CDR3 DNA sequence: TGTGCCAGCAGCTTGGTCAAGACAGGGGACACTGAAGCTTTCTTT. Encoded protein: CASSLVKTGDTEAFF.

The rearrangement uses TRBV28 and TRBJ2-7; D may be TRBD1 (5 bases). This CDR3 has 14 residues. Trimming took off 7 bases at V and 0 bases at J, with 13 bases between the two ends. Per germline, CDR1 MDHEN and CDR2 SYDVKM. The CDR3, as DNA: TGTGCCAGCAACCAGGACATGAGCTCCTACGAGCAGTACTTC. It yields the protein CASNQDMSSYEQYF.

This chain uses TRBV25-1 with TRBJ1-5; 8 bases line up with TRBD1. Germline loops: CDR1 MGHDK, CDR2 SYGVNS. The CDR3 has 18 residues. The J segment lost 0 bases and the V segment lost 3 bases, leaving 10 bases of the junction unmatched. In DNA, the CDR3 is TGTGCCAGCAGTGACGGGACAGGCGACCAATATAGCAATCAGCCCCAGCATTTT. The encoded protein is CASSDGTGDQYSNQPQHF.

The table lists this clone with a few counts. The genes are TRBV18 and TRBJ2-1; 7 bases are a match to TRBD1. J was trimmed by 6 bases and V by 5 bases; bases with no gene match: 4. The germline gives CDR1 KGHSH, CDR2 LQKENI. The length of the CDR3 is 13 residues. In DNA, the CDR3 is TGTGCCAGCTCATACGACAGGGTCAATGAGCAGTTCTTC. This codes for CASSYDRVNEQFF.

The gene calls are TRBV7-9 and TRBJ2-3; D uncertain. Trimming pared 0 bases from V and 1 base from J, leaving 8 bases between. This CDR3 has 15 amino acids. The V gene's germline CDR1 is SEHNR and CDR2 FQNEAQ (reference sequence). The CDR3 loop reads CASSLAVAGTDTQYF. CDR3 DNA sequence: TGTGCCAGCAGCTTAGCGGTGGCAGGCACAGATACGCAGTATTTT.

The CDR3: CASILGREAFF. In DNA, the CDR3 is TGCGCCAGCATCCTGGGGAGGGAAGCTTTCTTT. The rearrangement links TRBV5-1 to TRBJ1-1; the D is unclear. CDR1 and CDR2 (germline): SGHRS, YFSETQ. CDR3 size: 11 residues. The ends were cut back, 6 bases at V and 8 bases at J, with 11 bases in the middle.

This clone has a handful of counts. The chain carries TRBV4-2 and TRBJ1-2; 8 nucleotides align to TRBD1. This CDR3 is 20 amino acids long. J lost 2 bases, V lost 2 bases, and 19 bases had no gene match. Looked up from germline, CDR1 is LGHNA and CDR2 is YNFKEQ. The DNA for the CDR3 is TGTGCCAGCAGCCAACCCGACGGAACCGGGACAGGTCAACGGAACTATGGCTACACCTTC. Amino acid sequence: CASSQPDGTGTGQRNYGYTF.

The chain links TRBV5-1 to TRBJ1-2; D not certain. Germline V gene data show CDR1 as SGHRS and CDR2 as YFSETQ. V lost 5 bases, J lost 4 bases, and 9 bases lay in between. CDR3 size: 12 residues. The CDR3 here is CASSPPSYGYTF. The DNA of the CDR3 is TGCGCCAGCAGTCCACCCAGCTATGGCTACACCTTC. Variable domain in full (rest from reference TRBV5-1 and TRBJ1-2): KAGVTQTPRYLIKTRGQQVTLSCSPISGHRSVSWYQQTPGQGLQFLFEYFSETQRNKGNFPGRFSGRQFSNSRSEMNVSTLELGDSALYLCASSPPSYGYTFGSGTRLTVV.

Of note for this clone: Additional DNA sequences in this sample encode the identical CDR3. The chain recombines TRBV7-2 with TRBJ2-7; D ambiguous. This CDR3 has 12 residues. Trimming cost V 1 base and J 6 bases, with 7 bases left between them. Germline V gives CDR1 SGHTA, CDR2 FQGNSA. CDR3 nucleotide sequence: TGTGCCAGCAGCTTAGACTCCGGCGAGCAGTACTTC. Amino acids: CASSLDSGEQYF.

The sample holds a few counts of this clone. The CDR3 here is CASSFGTGDYEQYF. CDR3 bases: TGCGCCAGCAGCTTCGGGACGGGGGACTACGAGCAGTACTTC. The chain couples TRBV5-1 to TRBJ2-7; tentative D call: TRBD2 (6 bases). Germline CDR1 SGHRS, CDR2 YFSETQ. Trimming left V 2 bases short and J 3 bases short, with 12 bases between. This CDR3 has 14 residues.

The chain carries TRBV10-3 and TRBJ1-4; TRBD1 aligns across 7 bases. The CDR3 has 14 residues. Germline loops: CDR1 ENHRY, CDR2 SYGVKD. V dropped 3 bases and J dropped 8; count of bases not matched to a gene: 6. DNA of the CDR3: TGTGCCATCAGTGAAGGGACAGCACGCGAAAAACTGTTTTTT. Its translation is CAISEGTAREKLFF.

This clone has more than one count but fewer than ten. CDR3 DNA: TGTGCCAGTAGTATCGGCAGCCCGCGGGAGACCCAGTACTTC. Translation: CASSIGSPRETQYF. V gene TRBV19 combines with J gene TRBJ2-5; D remains ambiguous. Germline V gene lookup returns CDR1 LNHDA and CDR2 SQIVND (reference sequence). This CDR3 is built from 14 residues. V was trimmed by 3 bases and J by 5 bases, leaving 13 bases between them.

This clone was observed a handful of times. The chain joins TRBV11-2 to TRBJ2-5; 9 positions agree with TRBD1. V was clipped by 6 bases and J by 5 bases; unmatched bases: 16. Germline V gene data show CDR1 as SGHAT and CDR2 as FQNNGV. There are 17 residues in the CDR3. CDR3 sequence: CASRHTGTTGGAETQYF. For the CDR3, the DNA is TGTGCCAGCAGACATACCGGGACCACAGGGGGCGCGGAGACCCAGTACTTC.

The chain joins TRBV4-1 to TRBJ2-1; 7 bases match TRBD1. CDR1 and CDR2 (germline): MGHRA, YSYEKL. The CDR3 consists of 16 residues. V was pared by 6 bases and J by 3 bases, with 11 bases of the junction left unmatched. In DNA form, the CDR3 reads TGCGCCAGCAGTCAACAAGTGACAGGGCGCTACAATGAGCAGTTCTTC. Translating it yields CASSQQVTGRYNEQFF.

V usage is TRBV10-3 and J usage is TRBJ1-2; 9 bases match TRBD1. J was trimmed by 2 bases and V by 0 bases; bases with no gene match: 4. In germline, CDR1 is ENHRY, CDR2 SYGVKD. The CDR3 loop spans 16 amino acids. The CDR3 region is CAISESTGQGNYGYTF. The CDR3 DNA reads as TGTGCCATCAGTGAGTCGACAGGACAGGGGAACTATGGCTACACCTTC.

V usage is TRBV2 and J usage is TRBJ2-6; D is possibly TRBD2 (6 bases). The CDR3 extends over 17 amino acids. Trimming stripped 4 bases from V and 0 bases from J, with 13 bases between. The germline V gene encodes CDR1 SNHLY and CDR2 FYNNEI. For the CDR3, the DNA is TGTGCCAGCAGTGGGCGGGGTCTCCTCTCTGGGGCCAACGTCCTGACTTTC. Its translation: CASSGRGLLSGANVLTF.

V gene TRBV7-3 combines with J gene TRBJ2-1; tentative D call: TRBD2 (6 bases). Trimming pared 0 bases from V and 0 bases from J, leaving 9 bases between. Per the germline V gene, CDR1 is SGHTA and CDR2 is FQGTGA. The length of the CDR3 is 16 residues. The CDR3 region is CASSLTRGSSYNEQFF. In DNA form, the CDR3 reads TGTGCCAGCAGCTTAACTCGGGGGAGCTCCTACAATGAGCAGTTCTTC.

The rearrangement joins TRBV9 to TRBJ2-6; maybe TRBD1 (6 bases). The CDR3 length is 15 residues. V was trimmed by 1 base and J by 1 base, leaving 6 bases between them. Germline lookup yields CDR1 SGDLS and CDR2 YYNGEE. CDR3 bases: TGTGCCAGCAGCGTACAGGGGTCTGGGGCCAACGTCCTGACTTTC. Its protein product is CASSVQGSGANVLTF.

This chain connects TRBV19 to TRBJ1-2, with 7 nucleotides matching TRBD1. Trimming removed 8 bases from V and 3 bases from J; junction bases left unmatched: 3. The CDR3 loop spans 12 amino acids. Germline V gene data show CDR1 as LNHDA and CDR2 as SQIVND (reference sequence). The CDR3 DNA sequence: TGTGCCAGTGGAGGACAGGACTATGGCTACACCTTC. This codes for CASGGQDYGYTF.

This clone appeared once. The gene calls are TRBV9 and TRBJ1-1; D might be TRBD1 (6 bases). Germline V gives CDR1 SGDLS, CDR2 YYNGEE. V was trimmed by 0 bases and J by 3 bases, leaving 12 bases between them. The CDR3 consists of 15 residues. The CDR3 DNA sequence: TGTGCCAGCAGCGTAGCGGGGGGGCCGGACACTGAAGCTTTCTTT. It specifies CASSVAGGPDTEAFF.

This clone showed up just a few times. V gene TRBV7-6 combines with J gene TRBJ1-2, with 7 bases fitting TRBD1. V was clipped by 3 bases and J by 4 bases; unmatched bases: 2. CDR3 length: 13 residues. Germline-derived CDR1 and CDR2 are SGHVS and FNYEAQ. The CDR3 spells CASSLQGVYGYTF. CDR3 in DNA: TGTGCCAGCAGCTTGCAGGGGGTCTATGGCTACACCTTC.